Presented here are 25 T cell receptor beta chains from one specimen sequenced in a study of T cells after yellow fever vaccination. MiXCR was run by TCRdb on the 5' RACE reads, yielding one entry per CDR3 protein. Here the sample spans about 220,000 distinct CDR3 sequences, approximately 3.3% being singletons. Sequenced here: CD4+ T cells sorted from PBMCs, sampled 10 days after the yellow fever booster vaccination. These receptors were taken from a man between 18 and 35 years old who received the YFV17D yellow fever vaccine.

This clonotype has at least ten counts. The rearrangement joins TRBV2 to TRBJ1-4; the D is unclear. The CDR3 has 14 residues. CDR1 is SNHLY, CDR2 FYNNEI, per germline. The V and J ends lost 7 bases and 7 bases respectively, with 16 bases between them. The CDR3 sequence: CASTPEDVPEKLFF. DNA for the CDR3: TGTGCCAGCACCCCAGAGGACGTGCCTGAAAAACTGTTTTTT.

The chain employs TRBV7-2 and TRBJ1-6; tentatively, D is TRBD1 (6 bases). V lost 2 bases, J lost 7 bases, and 15 bases lay in between. Germline CDR1 SGHTA, CDR2 FQGNSA. The CDR3 runs 16 residues. The CDR3 nucleotides read TGTGCCAGCAGCTTACTCCCAGGACAGATGAATTCACCCCTCCACTTT. This gives the protein CASSLLPGQMNSPLHF.

This clonotype was seen repeatedly, ten times or more. The rearrangement links TRBV5-6 to TRBJ2-2; D is possibly TRBD2 (6 bases). The CDR3 loop spans 16 amino acids. Trimming stripped 4 bases from V and 3 bases from J, with 16 bases between. Germline CDR1 SGHDT, CDR2 YYEEEE. CDR3 loop: CASSPNLGLDTGELFF. The DNA of the CDR3 is TGTGCCAGCAGCCCCAACCTGGGACTGGACACCGGGGAGCTGTTTTTT.

The CDR3: CASSLARVDEQFF. The CDR3 nucleotides are TGTGCCAGCAGCTTAGCCCGGGTAGATGAGCAGTTCTTC. This chain connects TRBV7-2 to TRBJ2-1; D gene uncertain. Per the germline V gene, CDR1 is SGHTA and CDR2 is FQGNSA. Trimming stripped 0 bases from V and 8 bases from J, with 8 bases between. This CDR3 is 13 amino acids long.

Turning to this clonotype: The conserved phenylalanine or tryptophan is not found at the CDR3 terminus, so this likely reflects a read error. The genes are TRBV19 and TRBJ1-2; D is ambiguous. The length of the CDR3 is 14 residues. Germline V gene lookup returns CDR1 LNHDA and CDR2 SQIVND (reference sequence). The ends were cut back, 4 bases at V and 5 bases at J, with 14 bases in the middle. CDR3 bases: TGTGCCAGTAGTAAGGACGCGAGGGATTATGGCTACACCTTG. Translation gives CASSKDARDYGYTL.

This clonotype was observed a handful of times. This chain links TRBV10-3 with TRBJ2-1, with D perhaps assigned TRBD1 or TRBD2 (5 bases each). V lost 5 bases and J lost 5, with 10 bases in between. This CDR3 has 13 residues. Germline CDR1 reads ENHRY; CDR2 reads SYGVKD. CDR3 coding DNA: TGTGCCATCAGTTCCGGGGACGACAATGAGCAGTTCTTC. As protein: CAISSGDDNEQFF.

A few counts support this clonotype. The chain is built from TRBV18 and TRBJ1-2; 12 bases are a match to TRBD1. This CDR3 contains 15 residues. CDR1 and CDR2 from the germline V gene are KGHSH and LQKENI. The V gene end was trimmed by 2 bases and the J gene end by 4 bases; junction bases not matched to a gene: 2. CDR3 protein: CASSPGTGGGYGYTF. In nucleotides, the CDR3 is TGTGCCAGCTCACCAGGGACAGGGGGCGGCTATGGCTACACCTTC.

The table lists this clonotype with many counts. The V and J genes are TRBV24-1 and TRBJ2-3; tentatively, D is TRBD1 (6 bases). Looked up from germline, CDR1 is KGHDR and CDR2 is SFDVKD. The CDR3 spans 16 residues. V lost 4 bases to trimming and J lost 2 bases, with 15 bases between them. CDR3 nucleotides: TGTGCCACCAGTGACACCGGGACACCAGACACAGATACGCAGTATTTT. Encoded protein: CATSDTGTPDTDTQYF.

The CDR3 DNA follows: TGTGCCAGCAGCTTAGGGTCAGGGAGAACTAACTATGGCTACACCTTC. Its translation is CASSLGSGRTNYGYTF. The genes are TRBV7-8 and TRBJ1-2; the D gene is possibly TRBD1 (5 bases). Germline V CDR1 and CDR2: SGHVS, FQNEAQ. This CDR3 spans 16 amino acids. The V and J ends lost 1 base and 0 bases respectively, with 12 bases between them.

This clonotype was counted at least ten times. J is TRBJ2-6 and V is TRBV10-3; D is ambiguous. V was cut by 8 bases and J by 0 bases, with 14 bases left in between. Germline loops: CDR1 ENHRY, CDR2 SYGVKD. This CDR3 is 16 amino acids long. The CDR3 spells CAISPGFASGANVLTF. CDR3 coding DNA: TGTGCCATCTCCCCAGGTTTCGCCTCTGGGGCCAACGTCCTGACTTTC.

This clonotype has a handful of counts. The chain combines TRBV5-1 with TRBJ2-5, with 15 nucleotides matching TRBD2. V lost 4 bases and J lost 4; bases outside the gene matches: 5. CDR1 is SGHRS, CDR2 YFSETQ, per germline. The CDR3 runs 16 residues. The CDR3 DNA reads TGCGCCAGCAGCCCAGGGACTAGCGGGGGGCGAGAGACCCAGTACTTC. This sequence encodes CASSPGTSGGRETQYF.

The table lists this clonotype with a few counts. The rearrangement joins TRBV3-1 to TRBJ1-4; D is perhaps TRBD1 (5 bases). The CDR3 totals 18 residues. Deletions cut 1 base from V and 0 bases from J, with 15 bases between. Germline-derived CDR1 and CDR2 are LGHDT and YNNKEL (reference sequence). The CDR3 loop is CASSQGSQGATTNEKLFF. The DNA of the CDR3 is TGTGCCAGCAGCCAAGGGAGCCAGGGCGCTACAACTAATGAAAAACTGTTTTTT. The entire variable domain, with the rest obtained from reference TRBV3-1 and TRBJ1-4, is as follows: DTAVSQTPKYLVTQMGNDKSIKCEQNLGHDTMYWYKQDSKKFLKIMFSYNNKELIINETVPNRFSPKSPDKAHLNLHINSLELGDSAVYFCASSQGSQGATTNEKLFFGSGTQLSVL.

There are a few counts of this clonotype. The chain recombines TRBV19 with TRBJ1-1; D remains ambiguous. CDR1 and CDR2 (germline): LNHDA, SQIVND (reference sequence). V was cut by 9 bases and J by 1 base, with 15 bases left in between. This CDR3 has 14 amino acids. The CDR3 region has the DNA TGTGCCAGCCTCGAGGGAGGAACGAACACTGAAGCTTTCTTT. Protein product: CASLEGGTNTEAFF. The full variable domain, completed using reference TRBV19 and TRBJ1-1, is DGGITQSPKYLFRKEGQNVTLSCEQNLNHDAMYWYRQDPGQGLRLIYYSQIVNDFQKGDIAEGYSVSREKKESFPLTVTSAQKNPTAFYLCASLEGGTNTEAFFGQGTRLTVV.

This clonotype has ten or more counts. The chain has TRBV20-1 and TRBJ2-7; unclear D gene. The CDR3 is made up of 15 amino acids. From germline, CDR1 is DFQATT and CDR2 SNEGSKA (reference sequence). Trimming removed 6 bases at V and 0 bases at J, with 18 bases between. In DNA, the CDR3 is TGCAGTGCGAACCCGGGCAGCGCAGACTCCTACGAGCAGTACTTC. Protein product: CSANPGSADSYEQYF.

This clonotype came up many times. The chain recombines TRBV20-1 with TRBJ1-5; tentatively, D is TRBD1 (5 bases). V lost 6 bases and J lost 2, with 14 bases in between. Germline V gene lookup returns CDR1 DFQATT and CDR2 SNEGSKA (reference sequence). This CDR3 contains 14 residues. CDR3 region: CSAGEDSRNQPQHF. The CDR3 bases are TGCAGTGCGGGGGAAGACAGCCGCAATCAGCCCCAGCATTTT.

The chain links TRBV6-5 to TRBJ1-2; possible D gene TRBD1, 6 bases. This CDR3 contains 15 residues. In germline, CDR1 is MNHEY, CDR2 SVGAGI. Trimming shortened V by 6 bases and J by 4 bases, and 18 bases separated the two germline ends. The CDR3 loop is CASRSPGAGAYGYTF. CDR3 nucleotide sequence: TGTGCCAGCAGATCCCCCGGGGCGGGGGCCTATGGCTACACCTTC.

In DNA, the CDR3 is TGTGCCAGCTGGACAGGCTCCTCTAACTATGGCTACACCTTC. The encoded protein is CASWTGSSNYGYTF. The V call is TRBV6-1, the J call TRBJ1-2; TRBD1 agrees at 7 bases. J lost 0 bases, V lost 8 bases, and 6 bases had no gene match. Germline-derived CDR1 and CDR2 are MNHNS and SASEGT. The CDR3 length is 14 residues.

This clonotype showed up many times. The rearrangement links TRBV28 to TRBJ1-4; D gene ambiguous. V was trimmed by 4 bases and J by 8 bases, leaving 2 bases between them. Per germline, CDR1 MDHEN and CDR2 SYDVKM. This CDR3 is 10 amino acids long. CDR3 region: CASSSEKLFF. CDR3 coding DNA: TGTGCCAGCAGTTCGGAAAAACTGTTTTTT.

This clonotype came up a few times. The CDR3 nucleotides are TGCGCCAGCAGCCAAACACGGGGCAGTCTGGGGTCTCGGGATGAGCAGTTCTTC. Protein product: CASSQTRGSLGSRDEQFF. V usage is TRBV4-1 and J usage is TRBJ2-1; D is tentatively TRBD1 or TRBD2 (5 bases each). The germline CDR1 and CDR2 sequences are MGHRA and YSYEKL. There are 18 residues in the CDR3. V lost 2 bases to trimming and J lost 8 bases, with 25 bases between them.

In its sample, this clonotype was seen a few times. The chain recombines TRBV5-1 with TRBJ2-2, with 8 bases aligning to TRBD1. The ends lost 4 bases at V and 3 bases at J; junction bases unmatched: 14. The V gene's germline CDR1 is SGHRS and CDR2 YFSETQ. This CDR3 has 18 residues. The DNA for the CDR3 is TGCGCCAGCAGCCTGATGCCGACAGGGGAAGGGGACACCGGGGAGCTGTTTTTT. Its protein is CASSLMPTGEGDTGELFF.

This clonotype was detected ten times or more. This chain joins TRBV12-5 and TRBJ2-2; no clear D gene. CDR3 length equals 14 residues. The V gene's germline CDR1 is LGHNT and CDR2 FRNRAP. Between the trimmed V and J ends, which lost 0 bases and 5 bases, there was a span of 7 bases. This CDR3 reads CASGLVSQTGELFF. In nucleotides, the CDR3 is TGTGCTAGTGGTTTGGTATCCCAGACCGGGGAGCTGTTTTTT.

This clonotype appeared many times. This sequence joins TRBV25-1 and TRBJ2-5; tentatively, D is TRBD1 (6 bases). The CDR3 contains 13 residues. V shed 6 bases and J shed 2 bases, with 10 bases lying between them. Germline values: CDR1 MGHDK, CDR2 SYGVNS. The CDR3 sequence: CASRKGVQETQYF. CDR3 nucleotides: TGTGCCAGCAGGAAGGGGGTTCAAGAGACCCAGTACTTC.

The chain links TRBV12-3 or TRBV12-4 to TRBJ2-1; TRBD1 or TRBD2 may be the D gene (5 bases each). The CDR3 loop spans 13 amino acids. V lost 5 bases and J 5 bases, leaving 10 bases between the germline ends. The CDR3 region has the DNA TGTGCCAGCAGTCCCCGGGGCCACAATGAGCAGTTCTTC. Protein sequence: CASSPRGHNEQFF.

This sequence joins TRBV10-3 and TRBJ2-1; TRBD2 agrees at 11 bases. The CDR3 runs to 14 residues. V lost 6 bases to trimming and J lost 4 bases; unmatched junction nucleotides: 2. Germline CDR1 and CDR2: ENHRY and SYGVKD. CDR3 sequence: CAISTSGGYNEQFF. The CDR3 DNA reads TGTGCCATCAGCACTAGCGGGGGTTACAATGAGCAGTTCTTC.

The chain employs TRBV19 and TRBJ2-5; weak D call: TRBD2 (5 bases). V was pared by 3 bases and J by 4 bases, with 6 bases between. The CDR3 totals 12 residues. Germline CDR1 is LNHDA and CDR2 is SQIVND (reference sequence). CDR3 nucleotides: TGTGCCAGTAGTATGGGGAGAGAGACCCAGTACTTC. This gives the protein CASSMGRETQYF.